These 14 T cell receptor beta chains were sequenced from one sample in a study of blood T cell repertoires in COVID-19. Generated by immunoSEQ multiplex PCR, the TCRdb table keeps only in-frame clones and is missing some. The data show about 70,000 clones, with over 70% seen just once and about 2.4% held by the top ten. The sample consisted of peripheral blood. The receptors were gathered from a human donor in a cohort sampled during active COVID-19.

The rearrangement joins TRBV7-2 to TRBJ1-4; 11 bases align to TRBD1. The CDR3 has 16 residues. Looked up from germline, CDR1 is SGHTA and CDR2 is FQGNSA. Trimming cost V 4 bases and J 7 bases; bases outside gene matches: 8. For the CDR3, the DNA is TGTGCCAGCAGCTCATCCGGGACAGGGGGTTCTGAAAAACTGTTTTTT. Its translation: CASSSSGTGGSEKLFF.

The chain combines TRBV9 with TRBJ1-5; tentative D call: TRBD1 (5 bases). Germline CDR1 reads SGDLS; CDR2 reads YYNGEE. Trimming stripped 4 bases from V and 0 bases from J, with 11 bases between. The CDR3 totals 15 residues. CDR3 sequence: CASSPEDTSNQPQHF. The CDR3 coding sequence is TGTGCCAGCAGCCCCGAGGACACTAGCAATCAGCCCCAGCATTTT.

CDR3 sequence (DNA): TGTGCCAGCAGTTACAATGCGCAAAATAGCAATCAGCCCCAGCATTTT. Its translation: CASSYNAQNSNQPQHF. The gene calls are TRBV6-2 or TRBV6-3 and TRBJ1-5; no clear D gene. V was pared by 2 bases and J by 0 bases, with 11 bases between. Germline-derived CDR1 and CDR2 are MNHEY and SVGEGT. The CDR3 contains 16 residues.

The genes are TRBV6-6 and TRBJ2-3; TRBD2 might be the D (5 bases). The CDR3 length is 15 residues. Germline values: CDR1 MNHNY, CDR2 SVGAGI (reference sequence). V was trimmed by 4 bases and J by 6 bases, leaving 17 bases between them. CDR3 region: CASSSGLDATDTQYF. The DNA of the CDR3 is TGTGCCAGCAGTTCAGGACTCGATGCGACTGATACGCAGTATTTT.

The chain is built from TRBV30 and TRBJ2-1, with D hard to call. V gave up 4 bases and J gave up 4 bases, with 8 bases separating them. The CDR3 contains 12 residues. CDR1 and CDR2 (germline): GTSNPN, SVGIG (reference sequence). The CDR3 region is CAWMGDYNEQFF. The CDR3 DNA sequence: TGTGCCTGGATGGGCGATTACAATGAGCAGTTCTTC.

The chain has TRBV5-1 and TRBJ1-4, with D unclear. The germline gives CDR1 SGHRS, CDR2 YFSETQ. Trimming left V 3 bases short and J 2 bases short, with 8 bases between. The CDR3 is 14 residues long. The CDR3 DNA follows: TGCGCCAGCAGCTCGCTAGGCACTAATGAAAAACTGTTTTTT. It specifies CASSSLGTNEKLFF.

V and J are TRBV4-3 and TRBJ2-1; D remains ambiguous. Trimming cost V 1 base and J 9 bases, with 7 bases left between them. The CDR3 extends over 12 amino acids. From germline, CDR1 is LGHNA and CDR2 YSLEER. The CDR3 sequence is CASSQGTTEQFF. For the CDR3, the DNA is TGCGCCAGCAGCCAAGGAACTACTGAGCAGTTCTTC.

This clone has more than one count but fewer than ten. Compared with germline, one end of the junction differs, possibly owing to a read error. V gene TRBV7-7 combines with J gene TRBJ1-1; D is uncertain. This CDR3 is 13 amino acids long. In germline, CDR1 is SSHAT, CDR2 FNYEAQ (reference sequence). CDR3 nucleotides: TGTGCTAGCAGCTCCAACCTACTCACTGAAGCTTTCTTT. Translated: CASSSNLLTEAFF.

V is TRBV5-4 and J is TRBJ1-6; TRBD1 is a possible D gene (6 bases). The V gene's germline CDR1 is SGHNT and CDR2 YYREEE (reference sequence). Trimming took 0 bases from V and 8 from J, leaving 12 bases between them. The CDR3 has 15 residues. The CDR3 here is CASSLEGQVYSPLHF. The CDR3 coding sequence is TGTGCCAGCAGCTTGGAGGGACAAGTGTATTCACCCCTCCACTTT.

This clone was picked up one time. CDR3: CASSYSRDTEAFF. DNA of the CDR3: TGTGCCAGCAGTTACTCCAGGGACACTGAAGCTTTCTTT. V usage is TRBV6-5 and J usage is TRBJ1-1, with D possibly being TRBD1 (5 bases). V lost 0 bases and J 3 bases, leaving 5 bases between the germline ends. This CDR3 spans 13 amino acids. The germline V gene has CDR1 MNHEY and CDR2 SVGAGI.

This chain connects TRBV11-2 to TRBJ2-2; TRBD1 matches 7 bases. Germline-derived CDR1 and CDR2 are SGHAT and FQNNGV. V lost 3 bases and J lost 2; bases outside the gene matches: 3. This CDR3 region has 15 residues. The CDR3 protein is CASSFGQVNTGELFF. DNA of the CDR3: TGTGCCAGCAGCTTCGGACAGGTCAACACCGGGGAGCTGTTTTTT.

The chain's CDR3 is CASSLQGARETQYF. For the CDR3, the DNA is TGTGCCAGCAGCTTACAGGGGGCGAGAGAGACCCAGTACTTC. This chain connects TRBV7-9 to TRBJ2-5; 8 bases are a match to TRBD1. V was pared by 2 bases and J by 4 bases, with 3 bases of the junction left unmatched. Germline V gene lookup returns CDR1 SEHNR and CDR2 FQNEAQ (reference sequence). This CDR3 has 14 residues. The whole variable domain, filled in from reference TRBV7-9 and TRBJ2-5, reads DTGVSQNPRHKITKRGQNVTFRCDPISEHNRLYWYRQTLGQGPEFLTYFQNEAQLEKSRLLSDRFSAERPKGSFSTLEIQRTEQGDSAMYLCASSLQGARETQYFGPGTRLLVL.

V gene TRBV28 combines with J gene TRBJ2-2; unclear D gene. V gave up 1 base and J gave up 1 base, with 4 bases separating them. This CDR3 comprises 14 residues. CDR1 MDHEN and CDR2 SYDVKM come from the germline V gene. CDR3 coding DNA: TGTGCCAGCAGTTTATCAGAGAACACCGGGGAGCTGTTTTTT. Translated, it gives CASSLSENTGELFF.

The chain carries TRBV28 and TRBJ2-6, with D perhaps matching TRBD1 (6 bases). From germline, CDR1 is MDHEN and CDR2 SYDVKM. V was trimmed by 7 bases and J by 2 bases, leaving 12 bases between them. The CDR3 consists of 15 residues. The CDR3 loop reads CASMGTGTGANVLTF. The CDR3 DNA follows: TGTGCCAGCATGGGAACAGGGACTGGGGCCAACGTCCTGACTTTC.